Following are 13 T cell receptor beta chains from one sample sequenced in a study of cytomegalovirus exposure and HLA in healthy donors (dated by TCRdb to 2016 to 2017). To prepare the library, the immunoSEQ multiplex PCR assay was applied. For the multiplex PCR, a mixture combining 60 forward primers for TCR Vbeta segments and 13 reverse primers for TCR Jbeta segments was used. The table comes from immuneACCESS by way of TCRdb, which keeps in-frame sequences with V and J called. Part of the clones is missing from these tables; in studies checked, under half for an unresolved V gene and the rest for unknown reasons. The sample table records about 67,000 clones; 70% to 85% of these occur just once. The biggest ten clones account for about 8% of the sample. Sequencing was done on a sample of PBMCs. The receptor source for this set is a man aged 55 to 69 in good health and CMV-seropositive.

The chain combines TRBV6-1 with TRBJ1-1; TRBD1 might be the D (6 bases). V shed 1 base and J shed 11 bases, with 17 bases lying between them. In germline, CDR1 is MNHNS, CDR2 SASEGT. The CDR3 spans 14 residues. CDR3 sequence reads: CASSEGGPPEAAFF. The CDR3 DNA reads TGTGCCAGCAGTGAAGGGGGGCCCCCGGAGGCGGCTTTCTTT.

Turning to this clone: The CDR3 does not close with the conserved phenylalanine or tryptophan, likely indicating a read error. This chain uses TRBV19 with TRBJ2-7, with D perhaps TRBD2 (5 bases). V was cut by 4 bases and J by 5 bases, with 12 bases left in between. Germline lookup yields CDR1 LNHDA and CDR2 SQIVND (reference sequence). This CDR3 spans 13 amino acids. CDR3 amino acids: CASSSGGRNEQYL. The CDR3 bases are TGTGCCAGTAGTAGTGGAGGTCGCAACGAGCAGTACCTC.

DNA of the CDR3: TGTGCCAGTAGTAAGGACAGGGGTAATGAAAAACTGTTTTTT. This codes for CASSKDRGNEKLFF. The chain has TRBV19 and TRBJ1-4, with TRBD1 identical over 9 bases. The junction had 1 base not matched to a gene; V was cut back by 4 bases and J by 4 bases. The CDR3 runs 14 residues. The germline CDR1 and CDR2 sequences are LNHDA and SQIVND (reference sequence).

This clone was picked up a small number of times. The chain combines TRBV11-2 with TRBJ2-5, with 7 positions matching TRBD2. V trimming: 1 base; J trimming: 5 bases; junction bases outside the gene matches: 10. The germline V gene encodes CDR1 SGHAT and CDR2 FQNNGV. This CDR3 is 16 amino acids long. CDR3 coding DNA: TGTGCCAGCAGCTTAGGAGTCGCGGGGGTACGGGAGACCCAGTACTTC. Amino acids: CASSLGVAGVRETQYF.

This rearrangement joins TRBV5-1 to TRBJ2-1, with 13 bases identical to TRBD2. CDR1 SGHRS and CDR2 YFSETQ come from the germline V gene. Trimming removed 9 bases from V and 5 bases from J; junction bases left unmatched: 5. The CDR3 has 14 residues. The CDR3 DNA follows: TGCGCCACCCGGACTAGCGGGAGAAACAATGAGCAGTTCTTC. It codes for CATRTSGRNNEQFF.

This rearrangement joins TRBV7-9 to TRBJ1-3, with D uncertain. V lost 1 base and J 0 bases, leaving 10 bases between the germline ends. This CDR3 spans 16 amino acids. Germline-derived CDR1 and CDR2 are SEHNR and FQNEAQ (reference sequence). CDR3 amino acids: CASSLGTTTSGNTIYF. DNA for the CDR3: TGTGCCAGCAGCTTAGGCACAACTACCTCTGGAAACACCATATATTTT.

Only one count was recorded for this clone. The V call is TRBV27, the J call TRBJ2-1; 8 bases are shared with TRBD1. V dropped 4 bases and J dropped 8; count of bases not matched to a gene: 10. The CDR3 is 15 amino acids. Germline V gene sequence: CDR1 MNHEY, CDR2 SMNVEV (reference sequence). CDR3 sequence (DNA): TGTGCCAGCAGTTATAGCTGGACAGGGTCTCATGAGCAGTTCTTC. This gives the protein CASSYSWTGSHEQFF.

This chain uses TRBV7-9 with TRBJ1-1; D is perhaps TRBD1 (5 bases). The CDR3 consists of 13 residues. V shed 5 bases and J shed 3 bases, with 10 bases lying between them. Germline values: CDR1 SEHNR, CDR2 FQNEAQ (reference sequence). For the CDR3, the DNA is TGTGCCAGCAGCGCCACAGGTTACACTGAAGCTTTCTTT. It is translated as CASSATGYTEAFF.

The V call is TRBV7-6, the J call TRBJ2-1; 8 bases are a match to TRBD1. Germline CDR1 and CDR2: SGHVS and FNYEAQ. Trimming cost V 5 bases and J 4 bases; bases outside gene matches: 13. This CDR3 has 17 residues. DNA for the CDR3: TGTGCCAGCAGCCCCAGCGTGGGACAGGTTGTATACAATGAGCAGTTCTTC. Translation: CASSPSVGQVVYNEQFF. Full variable domain (outside the CDR3, taken from reference TRBV7-6 and TRBJ2-1): GAGVSQSPRYKVTKRGQDVALRCDPISGHVSLYWYRQALGQGPEFLTYFNYEAQQDKSGLPNDRFSAERPEGSISTLTIQRTEQRDSAMYRCASSPSVGQVVYNEQFFGPGTRLTVL.

V gene TRBV15 combines with J gene TRBJ2-2, with TRBD2 as a possible D gene (6 bases). Trimming stripped 0 bases from V and 4 bases from J, with 15 bases between. The CDR3 has 17 amino acids. The germline V gene has CDR1 LNHNV and CDR2 YYDKDF (reference sequence). The CDR3 sequence: CATSRDLGGAATGELFF. The CDR3 bases are TGTGCCACCAGCAGAGATCTTGGAGGGGCCGCCACCGGGGAGCTGTTTTTT.

This clone has only one observation. The chain couples TRBV5-5 to TRBJ1-5; no firm D call. The CDR3 has 13 amino acids. The germline V gene encodes CDR1 SGHKS and CDR2 YYEKEE (reference sequence). Trimming cost V 1 base and J 6 bases, with 8 bases left between them. The CDR3 loop is CASSLTTTQPQHF. The CDR3 bases are TGTGCCAGCAGCTTGACGACAACTCAGCCCCAGCATTTT. Filled out from reference TRBV5-5 and TRBJ1-5, the complete variable domain reads DAGVTQSPTHLIKTRGQQVTLRCSPISGHKSVSWYQQVLGQGPQFIFQYYEKEERGRGNFPDRFSARQFPNYSSELNVNALLLGDSALYLCASSLTTTQPQHFGDGTRLSIL.

The chain uses TRBV5-6 and TRBJ2-4; D might be TRBD2 (7 bases). CDR3 length: 14 residues. V lost 4 bases and J lost 8, with 16 bases in between. Per germline, CDR1 SGHDT and CDR2 YYEEEE. DNA for the CDR3: TGTGCCAGCAGCATCCGGGGGGCCTTGGACATTCAGTACTTC. It codes for CASSIRGALDIQYF.

The chain carries TRBV25-1 and TRBJ2-7, with 9 nucleotides matching TRBD1. Unmatched junction bases numbered 7, after V lost 3 bases and J lost 4 bases. Germline V CDR1 and CDR2: MGHDK, SYGVNS. The CDR3 is 15 amino acids. Here the CDR3 reads CASSDPGQGIYEQYF. CDR3 bases: TGTGCCAGCAGTGATCCGGGACAGGGAATTTACGAGCAGTACTTC.